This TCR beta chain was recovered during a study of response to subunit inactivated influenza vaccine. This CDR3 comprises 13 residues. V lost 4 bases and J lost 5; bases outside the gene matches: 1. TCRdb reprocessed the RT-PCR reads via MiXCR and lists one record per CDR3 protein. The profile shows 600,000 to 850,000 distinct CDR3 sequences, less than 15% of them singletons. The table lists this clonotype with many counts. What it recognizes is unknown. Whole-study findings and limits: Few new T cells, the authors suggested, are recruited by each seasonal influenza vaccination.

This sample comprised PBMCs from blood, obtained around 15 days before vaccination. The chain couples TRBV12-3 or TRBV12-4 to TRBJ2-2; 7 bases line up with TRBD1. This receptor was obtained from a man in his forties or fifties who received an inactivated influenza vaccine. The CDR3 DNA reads TGTGCCAGCAGTTCGACAGGGACCGGGGAGCTGTTTTTT. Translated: CASSSTGTGELFF.